Sequencing of this T cell receptor (beta chain) was carried out in a study of blood T cell repertoires in COVID-19. Study-level background: COVID-19 samples, acute and convalescent, were from the United States, Italy and Spain.

CDR1 is LNHDA, CDR2 SQIVND, per germline (reference sequence). CDR3 size: 12 residues. The V gene lost 6 bases and the J gene lost 5 bases, with 10 bases spanning the gap. Study members were between roughly 18 and 100 years old and lived in about two dozen US regions. The study assigned cohorts using participant-reported clinical history. Source study methods: Scientists estimated how many nucleated cells there were by amplifying reference gene primers. Repertoires were generated with immunoSEQ multiplex PCR, while TCRdb's copy carries only in-frame clones and drops some. V, J and clone size are those of that table, while D and trimming were read from the DNA. The data contain more than 450,000 clones, roughly 90% of them singletons.

The sample consisted of PBMCs or T cells enriched from blood (not recorded which). This receptor was obtained from a woman under 30 who had recovered from COVID-19. The V gene is TRBV19, the J gene TRBJ1-1; D perhaps matches TRBD1 (5 bases). The CDR3, as DNA: TGTGCCAGTAGGGGGGGGAGTACTGAAGCTTTCTTT. It translates to CASRGGSTEAFF.